This T cell receptor (beta chain) was obtained from a study of shared T cell receptors in the human thymus. Sequencing was performed with immunoSEQ multiplex PCR; in TCRdb, only in-frame clones are kept and a portion is missing. The table has 640,000 or so clones, around 87% seen once. Germline values: CDR1 MNHEY, CDR2 SMNVEV (reference sequence). The CDR3 runs to 15 residues. The V segment lost 6 bases and the J segment 5 bases; nucleotides outside the gene matches: 8. This sample also appeared in a second study, on human thymus T cells. As that study records: Donation came from healthy Finnish infants having corrective surgery for congenital heart defects. Resections from corrective heart surgery provided thymus tissue. The related literature has documented a marked overlap of thymic repertoires among unrelated individuals.

The sequenced material came from thymocytes. The chain uses TRBV27 and TRBJ2-5, with 11 nucleotides matching TRBD1. The receptor's source is a boy younger than two with a congenital heart defect. The DNA of the CDR3 is TGTGCCAGCAGGAAGGGACAGGGGGTGGGGGAGACCCAGTACTTC. It is translated as CASRKGQGVGETQYF.